This TCR beta chain derives from a study of beta chain features in type 1 diabetes. Study-level findings and limits: Researchers report that Type 1 diabetes patients had moderately but significantly shorter TCRB CDR3s across all four CD4+ subsets.

The CDR3 extends over 16 amino acids. V trimming: 0 bases; J trimming: 7 bases; junction bases outside the gene matches: 8. Germline values: CDR1 MGHRA, CDR2 YSYEKL. All of the isolated RNA was reverse transcribed, so expressed TCRB transcripts were sequenced. This table comes from immunoSEQ multiplex PCR, and its TCRdb copy is limited to in-frame clones, with some not included. The profile covers hundreds of thousands of clones, with 11% to 15% appearing a single time and 0.035% to 0.045% taken by the ten largest. With regard to this clone: Its matching antigen is unknown.

Using CD45RO/CCR7/CD25/CD127/CD95/CD27, CD4+ naive, central memory, regulatory and stem cell-like memory cells were sorted. Source material: naive CD4+ T cells from blood. The chain joins TRBV4-1 to TRBJ2-7, with 11 bases identical to TRBD2. This sequence was found in a young man with type 1 diabetes. The CDR3: CASSQDRASGRREQYF. The CDR3 DNA reads TGCGCCAGCAGCCAAGATAGGGCTAGCGGGAGGCGAGAGCAGTACTTC.